The 26 T cell receptor beta chains below come from one sample, sequenced in a study of cytomegalovirus exposure and HLA in healthy donors. The primer mix had 60 Vbeta and 13 Jbeta primers. The repertoire was sequenced with immunoSEQ multiplex PCR; TCRdb's copy has only in-frame clones and lacks some. The sample holds roughly 280,000 clones, 72% seen once. Specimen: PBMCs. These receptors came from a female donor in good health and CMV-seronegative.

The chain joins TRBV28 to TRBJ2-3, with TRBD2 identical over 12 bases. Unmatched junction bases numbered 6, after V lost 6 bases and J lost 2 bases. The germline CDR1 and CDR2 sequences are MDHEN and SYDVKM. The CDR3 length is 16 residues. The CDR3 DNA follows: TGTGCCAGCAGCGGTACTAGCGGGAGGTTCACAGATACGCAGTATTTT. This gives the protein CASSGTSGRFTDTQYF.

This clone was detected only a few times. The chain joins TRBV7-9 to TRBJ2-4, with 10 bases lining up with TRBD2. The CDR3 is made up of 16 amino acids. CDR1 and CDR2 (germline): SEHNR, FQNEAQ (reference sequence). V lost 1 base to trimming and J lost 3 bases; unmatched junction nucleotides: 3. The CDR3 region is CASSLVAGGGKNIQYF. The CDR3, as DNA: TGTGCCAGCAGCTTAGTAGCGGGAGGAGGCAAAAACATTCAGTACTTC.

The chain combines TRBV27 with TRBJ2-5; D is unresolved. The closer fit of TRBJ2-7 to the DNA end suggests the J call may be wrong. The CDR3 extends over 12 amino acids. Germline lookup yields CDR1 MNHEY and CDR2 SMNVEV (reference sequence). The CDR3 reads CASSPGTYEQYF. The DNA for the CDR3 is TGTGCCAGCAGTCCGGGTACCTACGAGCAGTACTTC.

This clone was recorded a few times. The chain combines TRBV7-8 with TRBJ2-3; TRBD2 matches at 7 bases. V dropped 3 bases and J dropped 5; count of bases not matched to a gene: 5. CDR1 and CDR2 from the germline V gene are SGHVS and FQNEAQ. The CDR3 runs 14 residues. DNA of the CDR3: TGTGCCAGCAGCTTGGTTCGGGAGGTAGATACGCAGTATTTT. This gives the protein CASSLVREVDTQYF.

The chain carries TRBV25-1 and TRBJ1-4; possibly TRBD1 for D (6 bases). V was shortened by 3 bases and J by 1 base, with 12 bases between the two germline ends. This CDR3 comprises 16 residues. Germline CDR1 MGHDK, CDR2 SYGVNS. CDR3 nucleotides: TGTGCCAGCAGTGAGGGGGCTTGGGGAACTAATGAAAAACTGTTTTTT. As protein: CASSEGAWGTNEKLFF.

This clone turned up a few times. The rearrangement uses TRBV5-4 and TRBJ2-3; perhaps TRBD1 as D (5 bases). CDR3 size: 15 residues. With 3 bases removed from V and 6 bases from J, the gap between germline ends came to 17 bases. Germline V lookup: CDR1 SGHNT, CDR2 YYREEE (reference sequence). CDR3 nucleotide sequence: TGTGCCAGCAGCTCACAGGTGGGGAAGATTGATACGCAGTATTTT. Translating it yields CASSSQVGKIDTQYF.

This clone has a handful of counts. V and J are TRBV9 and TRBJ2-5, with 9 bases fitting TRBD2. V lost 3 bases and J lost 1; bases outside the gene matches: 4. The CDR3 is 15 amino acids. Germline assignment: CDR1 SGDLS and CDR2 YYNGEE. CDR3 coding DNA: TGTGCCAGCAGCGCGGGGACTAGCCTCCAAGAGACCCAGTACTTC. It is translated as CASSAGTSLQETQYF.

This chain links TRBV11-2 with TRBJ1-2; weak D call: TRBD1 (6 bases). Germline CDR1 SGHAT, CDR2 FQNNGV. The CDR3 spans 17 residues. V shed 5 bases and J shed 4 bases, with 23 bases lying between them. DNA of the CDR3: TGTGCCAGCAGCCCCCTGACAGGTTACCCGTTAGGCTATGGCTACACCTTC. Protein sequence: CASSPLTGYPLGYGYTF.

This chain joins TRBV19 and TRBJ1-1; D remains ambiguous. Trimming removed 3 bases at V and 7 bases at J, with 24 bases between. The CDR3 sequence is 17 residues long. CDR1 is LNHDA and CDR2 is SQIVND in the germline V gene (reference sequence). CDR3 bases: TGTGCCAGTAGTATGTATTTGTCGGGCGGGCCTTATGGTGAAGCTTTCTTT. It codes for CASSMYLSGGPYGEAFF. The variable domain in full, completed from reference TRBV19 and TRBJ1-1, reads DGGITQSPKYLFRKEGQNVTLSCEQNLNHDAMYWYRQDPGQGLRLIYYSQIVNDFQKGDIAEGYSVSREKKESFPLTVTSAQKNPTAFYLCASSMYLSGGPYGEAFFGQGTRLTVV.

The sample holds a few counts of this clone. The CDR3 is CASRTGTVNQPQHF. The DNA of the CDR3 is TGTGCCAGCAGAACCGGGACAGTCAATCAGCCCCAGCATTTT. The chain is built from TRBV6-1 and TRBJ1-5; 7 bases agree with TRBD1. Losses at the gene ends were 6 bases for V and 3 bases for J; bases not matched to a gene: 5. The CDR3 runs to 14 residues. The germline V gene encodes CDR1 MNHNS and CDR2 SASEGT.

This clone is a singleton in its sample. This chain connects TRBV19 to TRBJ2-7, with 9 positions matching TRBD1. The CDR3 extends over 16 amino acids. The ends lost 6 bases at V and 0 bases at J; junction bases unmatched: 9. Looked up from germline, CDR1 is LNHDA and CDR2 is SQIVND (reference sequence). Here the CDR3 reads CASSRAGTGNSYEQYF. CDR3 DNA: TGTGCCAGTAGCCGGGCCGGGACAGGGAACTCCTACGAGCAGTACTTC.

This clone was seen more than once but under ten times. The chain employs TRBV6-1 and TRBJ1-1; D perhaps matches TRBD1 (5 bases). Germline V gives CDR1 MNHNS, CDR2 SASEGT. The ends were cut back, 0 bases at V and 7 bases at J, with 15 bases in the middle. CDR3 length equals 15 residues. DNA of the CDR3: TGTGCCAGCAGTGAAGCAGGGCCAGGGTCAGATGAAGCTTTCTTT. Translated: CASSEAGPGSDEAFF.

The chain is built from TRBV2 and TRBJ2-3; 8 bases are shared with TRBD2. CDR1 SNHLY and CDR2 FYNNEI come from the germline V gene. The CDR3 runs 13 residues. V lost 7 bases, J lost 5 bases, and 5 bases stayed unmatched. CDR3 protein: CASNSGVGDTQYF. CDR3 DNA sequence: TGTGCCAGCAATAGCGGGGTGGGAGATACGCAGTATTTT. The entire variable domain, with the rest obtained from reference TRBV2 and TRBJ2-3, is as follows: EPEVTQTPSHQVTQMGQEVILRCVPISNHLYFYWYRQILGQKVEFLVSFYNNEISEKSEIFDDQFSVERPDGSNFTLKIRSTKLEDSAMYFCASNSGVGDTQYFGPGTRLTVL.

The V call is TRBV30, the J call TRBJ2-7; weak D call: TRBD1 (6 bases). CDR3 length: 14 residues. From germline, CDR1 is GTSNPN and CDR2 SVGIG (reference sequence). V shed 2 bases and J shed 2 bases, with 13 bases lying between them. The CDR3 reads CAWSSRTVTYEQYF. The CDR3 bases are TGTGCCTGGAGTTCTCGGACAGTAACCTACGAGCAGTACTTC.

V is TRBV7-9 and J is TRBJ2-7, with D maybe TRBD2 (5 bases). Deletions cut 0 bases from V and 12 bases from J, with 9 bases between. The CDR3 has 11 residues. Germline CDR1 is SEHNR and CDR2 is FQNEAQ (reference sequence). CDR3 in amino acids: CASSLAGVLYF. In DNA form, the CDR3 reads TGTGCCAGCAGCTTAGCCGGGGTGCTGTACTTC.

V is TRBV29-1 and J is TRBJ2-7, with 8 bases lining up with TRBD2. The CDR3 is 15 amino acids. From germline, CDR1 is SQVTM and CDR2 ANQGSEA. V was clipped by 0 bases and J by 0 bases; unmatched bases: 4. The CDR3 loop reads CSVEDPSGSSYEQYF. In nucleotides, the CDR3 is TGCAGCGTTGAAGATCCCAGCGGGAGCTCCTACGAGCAGTACTTC.

This sequence joins TRBV5-6 and TRBJ2-1; D unclear. With 0 bases removed from V and 8 bases from J, the gap between germline ends came to 6 bases. Germline CDR1 and CDR2: SGHDT and YYEEEE. The CDR3 runs to 12 residues. CDR3 in amino acids: CASSLGLYEQFF. The CDR3 DNA follows: TGTGCCAGCAGCTTGGGACTCTATGAGCAGTTCTTC.

The V gene is TRBV6-5, the J gene TRBJ2-7, with 11 bases lining up with TRBD2. V lost 2 bases and J lost 5; bases outside the gene matches: 5. The germline CDR1 and CDR2 sequences are MNHEY and SVGAGI. The CDR3 extends over 15 amino acids. Here the CDR3 DNA reads TGTGCCAGCAGTTACCGGGGACTAGCGGACAACGAGCAGTACTTC. Its translation is CASSYRGLADNEQYF.

The V and J genes are TRBV30 and TRBJ1-5; 9 nucleotides align to TRBD1. The CDR3 spans 16 residues. From germline, CDR1 is GTSNPN and CDR2 SVGIG (reference sequence). Trimming took 4 bases from V and 7 from J; bases not matched to a gene: 14. The CDR3 reads CAWTPRDRVRGQPQHF. In DNA form, the CDR3 reads TGTGCCTGGACCCCCCGGGACAGGGTCAGAGGGCAGCCCCAGCATTTT.

V usage is TRBV7-3 and J usage is TRBJ2-1, with 12 bases lining up with TRBD2. Germline CDR1 reads SGHTA; CDR2 reads FQGTGA. V gave up 5 bases and J gave up 6 bases; unmatched junction bases: 8. This CDR3 is built from 16 residues. The CDR3 bases are TGTGCCAGCAGCCCAATGCTAGCGGGAGGGGTCAATGAGCAGTTCTTC. Translated: CASSPMLAGGVNEQFF.

Turning to this clone: The same CDR3 arises from other DNA sequences in this sample as well. The gene calls are TRBV7-2 and TRBJ1-2; TRBD1 matches at 8 bases. Germline V gene lookup returns CDR1 SGHTA and CDR2 FQGNSA. The V and J ends lost 5 bases and 8 bases, in that order; junction bases with no gene match: 7. The CDR3 sequence is 13 residues long. The CDR3 protein is CASSPGQGYGYTF. Here the CDR3 DNA reads TGTGCCAGCAGCCCCGGACAGGGTTACGGCTACACCTTC.

The rearrangement joins TRBV5-4 to TRBJ1-2, with 11 nucleotides matching TRBD1. Germline V gene data show CDR1 as SGHNT and CDR2 as YYREEE (reference sequence). Trimming at V came to 3 bases and at J to 3 bases, leaving 4 bases not matched to a gene. The CDR3 spans 15 residues. CDR3 DNA sequence: TGTGCCAGCAGCTCAGGACAGGGGGCCGACTATGGCTACACCTTC. This sequence encodes CASSSGQGADYGYTF. Variable domain in full (rest from reference TRBV5-4 and TRBJ1-2): ETGVTQSPTHLIKTRGQQVTLRCSSQSGHNTVSWYQQALGQGPQFIFQYYREEENGRGNFPPRFSGLQFPNYSSELNVNALELDDSALYLCASSSGQGADYGYTFGSGTRLTVV.

This chain uses TRBV21-1 with TRBJ1-5; TRBD1 is the table's D call and was not checked against the DNA. TRBV21-1 is given as a pseudogene. The CDR3 covers 20 residues. The CDR3 here is CASSKENRLSSRSSNQPQHF. The CDR3 nucleotides are TGTGCCAGCAGCAAAGAGAACAGGCTTTCGAGTCGTAGCAGCAATCAGCCCCAGCATTTT.

The chain recombines TRBV15 with TRBJ1-1, with 7 positions matching TRBD1. V shed 8 bases and J 1 base; nucleotides not matched to a gene: 10. Germline CDR1 LNHNV, CDR2 YYDKDF (reference sequence). The CDR3 is made up of 15 amino acids. As DNA, the CDR3 is TGTGCCACCGAAGTGAGCCGACAGGGGAACACTGAAGCTTTCTTT. This sequence encodes CATEVSRQGNTEAFF.

The chain joins TRBV29-1 to TRBJ2-3; 7 bases agree with TRBD1. Looked up from germline, CDR1 is SQVTM and CDR2 is ANQGSEA. Germline trimming cut 6 bases from V and 1 base from J; bases unmatched to any gene: 7. The CDR3 spans 14 residues. In DNA form, the CDR3 reads TGCAGCGTGACAGGGCTTGGGGGCACAGATACGCAGTATTTT. It specifies CSVTGLGGTDTQYF.

The V call is TRBV7-9, the J call TRBJ2-3, with 10 bases aligning to TRBD2. The junction had 0 bases not matched to a gene; V was cut back by 2 bases and J by 1 base. CDR3 size: 15 residues. CDR1 and CDR2 from the germline V gene are SEHNR and FQNEAQ (reference sequence). CDR3 sequence reads: CASSLTSGGTDTQYF. In DNA, the CDR3 is TGTGCCAGCAGCTTAACTAGCGGGGGCACAGATACGCAGTATTTT. Full variable domain (outside the CDR3, taken from reference TRBV7-9 and TRBJ2-3): DTGVSQNPRHKITKRGQNVTFRCDPISEHNRLYWYRQTLGQGPEFLTYFQNEAQLEKSRLLSDRFSAERPKGSFSTLEIQRTEQGDSAMYLCASSLTSGGTDTQYFGPGTRLTVL.